These T cell receptor beta chains were read from a single sample in a study of shared clonotypes between healthy human individuals. TCRdb's copy holds only in-frame clones and misses some; the assay was immunoSEQ multiplex PCR. The data show roughly 200,000 clones, about 68% seen once. Sequencing was done on a sample of memory CD4+ T cells sorted from blood. These receptors originate from a man younger than 45 in good health. Both conserved end residues are part of each CDR3. D genes are given only for firm matches. Part of the rows lack a size; the others show once, few, many or a class for expanded clones.

d_gene	abundance	v_gene	j_gene	len	CDR3aa	CDR3nt
NA	few	TRBV25-1	TRBJ2-3	15	CASSDQRRTPDTQYF	TGTGCCAGCAGTGACCAGCGGAGAACCCCGGATACGCAGTATTTT
TRBD1	NA	TRBV29-1	TRBJ1-5	21	CSVEEWDRGCLGGLVNQPQHF	TGCAGCGTTGAAGAATGGGACAGGGGTTGCTTAGGAGGCCTAGTCAATCAGCCCCAGCATTTT
NA	NA	TRBV5-6	TRBJ1-5	13	CASSLKGTQPQHF	TGTGCCAGCAGCTTGAAGGGGACTCAGCCCCAGCATTTT
NA	few	TRBV5-6	TRBJ2-7	15	CASTSLNLNSYEQYF	TGTGCCAGCACCTCACTTAACCTTAACTCCTACGAGCAGTACTTC
NA	NA	TRBV6-6	TRBJ2-7	15	CASSDPGRVGNEQYF	TGTGCCAGCAGCGACCCGGGCAGGGTCGGGAACGAGCAGTACTTC
TRBD2	NA	TRBV19	TRBJ2-3	13	CASSLAGSDTQYF	TGTGCCAGTAGTCTAGCGGGCTCAGATACGCAGTATTTT
TRBD1	NA	TRBV7-9	TRBJ1-5	15	CASSRGTGGNQPQHF	TGTGCCAGCAGCCGAGGGACAGGGGGCAATCAGCCCCAGCATTTT
TRBD2	NA	TRBV18	TRBJ2-3	16	CASSPLSAGGADTQYF	TGTGCCAGCTCACCACTATCAGCGGGAGGGGCAGATACGCAGTATTTT
NA	NA	TRBV2	TRBJ2-2	15	CASSEWAGRTGELFF	TGTGCCAGCAGTGAGTGGGCAGGGCGGACCGGGGAGCTGTTTTTT
TRBD1	NA	TRBV6-4	TRBJ1-1	13	CASSSSQGAEAFF	TGTGCCAGCAGCTCCTCACAGGGGGCTGAAGCTTTCTTT
NA	NA	TRBV7-9	TRBJ2-5	15	CASSLRAGLGETQYF	TGTGCCAGCAGCTTACGCGCGGGGCTCGGAGAGACCCAGTACTTC
NA	many	TRBV7-2	TRBJ1-1	13	CASGPRANTEAFF	TGTGCCAGTGGCCCTAGGGCGAACACTGAAGCTTTCTTT
NA	few	TRBV21-1	TRBJ2-4	19	CASSKEGLGQGGMQNIQYF	TGTGCCAGCAGCAAAGAAGGCTTAGGACAGGGGGGGATGCAAAACATTCAGTACTTC
NA	NA	TRBV2	TRBJ2-7	11	CASGITYEQYF	TGTGCCAGCGGGATCACCTACGAGCAGTACTTC
NA	NA	TRBV28	TRBJ2-3	13	CATESQSTDTQYF	TGTGCCACAGAATCTCAGTCCACAGATACGCAGTATTTT
NA	NA	TRBV5-5	TRBJ2-7	16	CASSLGGSLSSYEQYF	TGTGCCAGCAGCTTGGGGGGTAGTTTAAGCTCCTACGAGCAGTACTTC
TRBD2	few	TRBV29-1	TRBJ2-3	14	CSDSGLAITDTQYF	TGCAGTGACTCAGGACTAGCGATAACAGATACGCAGTATTTT
NA	NA	TRBV27	TRBJ2-1	14	CASSETETYNEQFF	TGTGCCAGCAGTGAAACAGAAACGTACAATGAGCAGTTCTTC
NA	NA	TRBV30	TRBJ2-5	14	CAWSARTGWETQYF	TGTGCCTGGAGTGCGCGGACGGGGTGGGAGACCCAGTACTTC
NA	once	TRBV7-2	TRBJ1-3	16	CASSLVSGDTGNTIYF	TGTGCCAGCAGCTTAGTGAGTGGGGATACTGGAAACACCATATATTTT
TRBD2	NA	TRBV4-2	TRBJ2-2	17	CASSLHSMGRASGELFF	TGTGCCAGCAGCCTCCACTCAATGGGGAGGGCCTCCGGGGAGCTGTTTTTT
NA	NA	TRBV20-1	TRBJ2-7	11	CSARGPGEQYF	TGCAGTGCTAGAGGGCCTGGCGAGCAGTACTTC
NA	NA	TRBV2	TRBJ1-2	14	CASSSWGGSYGYTF	TGTGCCAGCAGTTCGTGGGGTGGAAGCTATGGCTACACCTTC
TRBD1	NA	TRBV25-1	TRBJ2-5	17	CASSGPGQSTPEETQYF	TGTGCCAGCAGTGGTCCGGGACAGAGTACCCCAGAAGAGACCCAGTACTTC
NA	many	TRBV29-1	TRBJ2-1	14	CSVQGGVSYNEQFF	TGCAGCGTCCAGGGGGGTGTTTCCTACAATGAGCAGTTCTTC
TRBD1	few	TRBV6-1	TRBJ1-5	15	CASSTGTGGLQPQHF	TGTGCCAGCAGTACCGGGACAGGGGGTTTGCAGCCCCAGCATTTT
NA	NA	TRBV25-1	TRBJ1-1	14	CASSSPGTLLEAFF	TGTGCCAGCAGTTCTCCAGGGACCTTGCTTGAAGCTTTCTTT
TRBD2	NA	TRBV12-5	TRBJ2-3	16	CASARGAGGGTDTQYF	TGTGCTAGTGCCCGGGGCGCGGGAGGTGGCACAGATACGCAGTATTTT
NA	NA	TRBV19	TRBJ1-2	15	CASSIAQAANYGYTF	TGTGCCAGTAGTATCGCACAGGCGGCTAACTATGGCTACACCTTC
NA	NA	TRBV6-1	TRBJ1-4	14	CASSEYGRDEKLFF	TGTGCCAGCAGTGAATATGGCAGGGATGAAAAACTGTTTTTT
NA	many	TRBV7-9	TRBJ2-2	17	CASSRMVSGIETGELFF	TGTGCCAGCAGCCGCATGGTGTCGGGGATCGAAACCGGGGAGCTGTTTTTT
NA	few	TRBV27	TRBJ1-2	16	CASSPLSAGGASGYTF	TGTGCCAGCAGTCCACTCTCCGCCGGGGGCGCGAGCGGCTACACCTTC
NA	NA	TRBV7-9	TRBJ2-7	15	CASSQGGSPYYEQYF	TGTGCCAGCAGCCAGGGGGGGTCACCTTACTACGAGCAGTACTTC
TRBD2	few	TRBV27	TRBJ2-1	18	CASTSTGRGGRGINEQFF	TGTGCCAGCACCTCAACGGGGAGGGGCGGGAGGGGTATAAATGAGCAGTTCTTC
NA	NA	TRBV2	TRBJ2-3	12	CASGLFTDTQYF	TGTGCCAGCGGACTGTTCACAGATACGCAGTATTTT
TRBD2	NA	TRBV7-6	TRBJ2-1	21	CASSLAAPSSGRVRRNNEQFF	TGTGCCAGCAGCTTGGCGGCCCCTAGCAGCGGGAGGGTAAGAAGGAACAATGAGCAGTTCTTC
NA	NA	TRBV6-1	TRBJ1-5	13	CASSPNSNQPQHF	TGTGCCAGCAGCCCTAATAGCAATCAGCCCCAGCATTTT
TRBD1	once	TRBV15	TRBJ2-5	14	CATSRDSRYETQYF	TGTGCCACCAGCCGGGACAGTAGGTACGAGACCCAGTACTTC
NA	NA	TRBV7-6	TRBJ1-3	15	CASSLPASSGNTIYF	TGTGCCAGCAGCTTACCCGCTTCCTCTGGAAACACCATATATTTT
TRBD2	few	TRBV7-9	TRBJ2-1	16	CASSETSGSLYNEQFF	TGTGCCAGCAGCGAGACTAGCGGGAGTCTCTACAATGAGCAGTTCTTC
NA	NA	TRBV20-1	TRBJ2-1	11	CSALLLGEQFF	TGCAGTGCCCTTCTTCTTGGTGAGCAGTTCTTC
TRBD1	NA	TRBV28	TRBJ2-3	16	CASTPPTGTGIDTQYF	TGTGCCAGCACCCCGCCCACCGGGACAGGGATCGATACGCAGTATTTT
NA	NA	TRBV18	TRBJ2-3	17	CASSLKGGSTRADTQYF	TGTGCCAGCTCACTGAAGGGGGGGTCGACTCGGGCAGATACGCAGTATTTT
NA	NA	TRBV5-1	TRBJ2-2	14	CASSLDRATGELFF	TGCGCCAGCAGCTTGGATCGTGCCACCGGGGAGCTGTTTTTT
NA	many	TRBV7-9	TRBJ2-1	15	CASSFPWPPLTEQFF	TGTGCCAGCAGCTTCCCTTGGCCCCCCCTCACCGAGCAGTTCTTC
NA	few	TRBV28	TRBJ1-5	14	CASSRDNSNQPQHF	TGTGCCAGCAGTCGGGACAATAGCAATCAGCCCCAGCATTTT
NA	few	TRBV28	TRBJ2-7	11	CASSLEREQYF	TGTGCCAGCAGTTTAGAAAGGGAGCAGTACTTC
TRBD1	NA	TRBV16	TRBJ1-2	16	CASSQRGTGWTYGYTF	TGTGCCAGCAGCCAACGAGGGACAGGGTGGACCTATGGCTACACCTTC
TRBD2	NA	TRBV7-2	TRBJ2-2	16	CASSLGSGVNTGELFF	TGTGCCAGCAGCTTAGGTAGCGGGGTTAACACCGGGGAGCTGTTTTTT